This is a list of T cell receptor beta chains from one sample in a study of blood T cell repertoires in COVID-19. The table came from immunoSEQ multiplex PCR; TCRdb's copy has only in-frame clones and leaves some out. The sample shows 25,000 to 30,000 clones, approximately 90% of them seen only once. Sequencing used peripheral blood. These receptors were obtained from a human donor in a cohort sampled during active COVID-19. The CDR3 runs from the conserved cysteine through the conserved F or W. The D gene is left open where the match is weak. Only part of the rows carry a size: once, few, many, or a class if the clone is expanded.

d_call j_call v_call clone_size cdr3_aa
TRBD1 TRBJ1-1 TRBV5-6 few CASQIEGARAFF
TRBD2 TRBJ2-3 TRBV24-1 . CATSDYGLAPTDTQYF
TRBD1 TRBJ1-5 TRBV9 . CASSVGDRVDQPQHF
TRBD2 TRBJ2-3 TRBV24-1 once CATSDSSGGWADTQYF
. TRBJ2-3 TRBV3-1/TRBV3-2 . CASSQDPGGTDTQYF
. TRBJ1-2 TRBV6-5 . CASSYSNGLGYTF
. TRBJ1-1 TRBV4-2 few CASTRMRDTEAFF
. TRBJ1-6 TRBV4-1 . CASSQGGGGEYNSPLHF
. TRBJ2-1 TRBV28 . CASTTGASSYNEQFF
. TRBJ1-1 TRBV6-5 . CASSYSQGFTEAFF
. TRBJ1-1 TRBV19 . CASIQGSFQAFF
. TRBJ1-5 TRBV28 . CASRPGAGARPQHF
TRBD1 TRBJ1-3 TRBV28 . CASSNRQGGGNTIYF
TRBD2 TRBJ2-1 TRBV4-1 . CASSQLAGGIVQFF
. TRBJ2-7 TRBV7-7 . CASSLSPGSHEQYF
TRBD1 TRBJ2-3 TRBV6-1 . CANSEGQGAQYF
TRBD1 TRBJ1-1 TRBV9 . CASSLGTGVGAFF
. TRBJ2-7 TRBV24-1 . CATSDSLAPPYEQYF
. TRBJ2-1 TRBV6-5 . CASRPDGKSYNEQFF
. TRBJ2-3 TRBV3-1/TRBV3-2 . CASSQDSGVTDTQYF
TRBD1 TRBJ2-1 TRBV9 . CASSVGGTGVYNEQFF
TRBD1 TRBJ1-5 TRBV4-1 once CASSPNRGNQPQHF
. TRBJ2-3 TRBV18 few CASSLGQGGSTDTQYF
TRBD1 TRBJ2-1 TRBV27 . CASSLSPRQGYNEQFF
TRBD1 TRBJ2-7 TRBV11-2 . CASSLGGQGPSYEQYF
TRBD2 TRBJ2-3 TRBV6-1 once CASSEGTSGGADTQYF
. TRBJ1-2 TRBV7-8 . CASSVGTGGYGYTF
TRBD1 TRBJ2-1 TRBV9 medium-sized CASSVGQGPGDEQFF
. TRBJ1-2 TRBV19 . CASSLDGFNYGYTF
TRBD1 TRBJ2-5 TRBV7-3 . CASSLLGQGAQETQYF
. TRBJ2-2 TRBV5-1 . CASSVSQGFGTGELFF
. TRBJ2-2 TRBV5-1 . CASSWGVVTGELFF
. TRBJ2-7 TRBV5-4 . CASSSTGSYEQYF
. TRBJ2-6 TRBV5-4 . CASSRGGQGPSGANVLTF